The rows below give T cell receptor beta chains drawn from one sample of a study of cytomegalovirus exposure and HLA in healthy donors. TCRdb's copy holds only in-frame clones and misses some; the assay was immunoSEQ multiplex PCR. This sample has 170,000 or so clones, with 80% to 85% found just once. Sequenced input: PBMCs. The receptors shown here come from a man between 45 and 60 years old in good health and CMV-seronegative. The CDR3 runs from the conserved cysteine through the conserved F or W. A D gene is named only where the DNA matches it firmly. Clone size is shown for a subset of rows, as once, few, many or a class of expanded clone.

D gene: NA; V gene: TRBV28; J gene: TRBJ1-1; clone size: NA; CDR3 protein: CASSPLNTEAFF; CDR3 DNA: TGTGCCAGCAGCCCATTGAACACTGAAGCTTTCTTT
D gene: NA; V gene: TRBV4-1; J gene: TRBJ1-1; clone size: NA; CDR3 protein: CASSQDLGQVNTEAFF; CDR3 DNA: TGCGCCAGCAGCCAAGATCTGGGGCAGGTGAACACTGAAGCTTTCTTT
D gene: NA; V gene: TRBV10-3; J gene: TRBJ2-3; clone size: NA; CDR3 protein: CAIRAGGGGDTQYF; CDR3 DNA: TGTGCCATCAGGGCGGGTGGAGGTGGAGATACGCAGTATTTT
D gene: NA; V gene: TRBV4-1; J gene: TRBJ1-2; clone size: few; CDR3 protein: CASSLQQGGDYGYTF; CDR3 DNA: TGCGCCAGCAGCCTACAGCAAGGGGGAGACTATGGCTACACCTTC
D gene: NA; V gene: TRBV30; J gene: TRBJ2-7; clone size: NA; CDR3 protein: CAWTRSGPYEQYF; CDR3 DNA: TGTGCCTGGACCCGGAGTGGCCCCTACGAGCAGTACTTC
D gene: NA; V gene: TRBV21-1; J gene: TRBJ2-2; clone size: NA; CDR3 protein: CASSKGAGNTGELFF; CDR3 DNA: TGTGCCAGCAGCAAAGGGGCAGGGAACACCGGGGAGCTGTTTTTT
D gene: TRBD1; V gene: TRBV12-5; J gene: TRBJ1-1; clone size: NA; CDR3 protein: CASGLVTGTGAEAFF; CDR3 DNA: TGTGCTAGTGGTTTGGTTACGGGGACAGGGGCCGAAGCTTTCTTT
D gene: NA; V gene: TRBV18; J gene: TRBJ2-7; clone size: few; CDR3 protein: CASSPGQNYEQYF; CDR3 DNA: TGTGCCAGCTCACCGGGACAAAACTACGAGCAGTACTTC
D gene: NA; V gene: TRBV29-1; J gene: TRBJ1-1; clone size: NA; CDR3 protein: CSVDSGHSNTEAFF; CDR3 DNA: TGCAGCGTTGACTCGGGACACTCAAACACTGAAGCTTTCTTT
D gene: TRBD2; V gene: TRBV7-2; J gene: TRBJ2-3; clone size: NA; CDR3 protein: CASSQLAGGPGDTQYF; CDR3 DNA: TGTGCCAGCAGCCAACTAGCGGGAGGGCCGGGAGATACGCAGTATTTT
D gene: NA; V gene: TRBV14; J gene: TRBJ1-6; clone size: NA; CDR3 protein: CASSGWEGSSPLHF; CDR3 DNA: TGTGCCAGCAGCGGCTGGGAGGGTAGTTCACCCCTCCACTTT
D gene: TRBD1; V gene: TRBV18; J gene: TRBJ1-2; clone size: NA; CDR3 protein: CASSPLDRGVYGYTF; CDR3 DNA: TGTGCCAGCTCACCCCTCGACAGGGGGGTATATGGCTACACCTTC
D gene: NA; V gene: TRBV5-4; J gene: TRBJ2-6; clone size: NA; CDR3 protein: CASSFSAGANVLTF; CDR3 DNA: TGTGCCAGCAGCTTTAGCGCTGGGGCCAACGTCCTGACTTTC
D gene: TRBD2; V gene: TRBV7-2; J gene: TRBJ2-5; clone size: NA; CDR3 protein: CASSKGLAGLETQYF; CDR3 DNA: TGTGCCAGCAGCAAGGGACTAGCGGGACTAGAGACCCAGTACTTC
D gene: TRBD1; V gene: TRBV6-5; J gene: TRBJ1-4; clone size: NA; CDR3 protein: CASSRDRALGEKLFF; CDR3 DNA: TGTGCCAGCAGTCGGGACAGGGCGTTAGGCGAAAAACTGTTTTTT
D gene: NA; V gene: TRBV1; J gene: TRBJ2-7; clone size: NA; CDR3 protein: CTSSQDPGQGAEEQYF; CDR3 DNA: TGCACCAGCAGCCAGGACCCAGGACAGGGGGCAGAGGAGCAGTACTTC
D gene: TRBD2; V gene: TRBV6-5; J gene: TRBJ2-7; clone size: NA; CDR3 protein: CASSYSRGGIEQYF; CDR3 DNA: TGTGCCAGCAGTTATTCTCGGGGGGGGATTGAGCAGTACTTC
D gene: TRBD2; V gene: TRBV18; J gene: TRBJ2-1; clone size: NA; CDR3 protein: CASSHRTSGYNEQFF; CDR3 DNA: TGTGCCAGCTCACATCGGACTAGCGGATACAATGAGCAGTTCTTC
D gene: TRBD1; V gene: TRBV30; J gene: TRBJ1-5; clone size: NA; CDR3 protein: CAWSLQGLQPQHF; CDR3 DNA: TGTGCCTGGAGTCTACAGGGGCTTCAGCCCCAGCATTTT
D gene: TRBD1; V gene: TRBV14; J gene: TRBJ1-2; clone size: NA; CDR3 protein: CASSQGPGATGYGYTF; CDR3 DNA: TGTGCCAGCAGCCAAGGTCCTGGGGCGACAGGGTATGGCTACACCTTC
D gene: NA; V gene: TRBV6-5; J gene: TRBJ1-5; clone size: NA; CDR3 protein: CASSRTRDQPQHF; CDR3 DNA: TGTGCCAGCAGTCGGACAAGAGATCAGCCCCAGCATTTT
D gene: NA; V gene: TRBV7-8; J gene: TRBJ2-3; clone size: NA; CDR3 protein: CASSSPTRGNNRDTQYF; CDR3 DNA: TGTGCCAGCAGCTCCCCCACTCGGGGAAACAATAGGGATACGCAGTATTTT
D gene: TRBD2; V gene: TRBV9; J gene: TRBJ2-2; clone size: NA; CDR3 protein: CASSVGVAGEKNTGELFF; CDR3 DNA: TGTGCCAGCAGCGTAGGTGTAGCGGGAGAAAAGAACACCGGGGAGCTGTTTTTT
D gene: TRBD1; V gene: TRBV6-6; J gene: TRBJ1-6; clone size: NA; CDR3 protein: CASTVRGRDNSPLHF; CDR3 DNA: TGTGCCAGCACTGTGAGGGGGCGGGATAATTCACCCCTCCACTTT
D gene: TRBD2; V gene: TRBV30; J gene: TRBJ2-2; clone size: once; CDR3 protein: CACPGLAGGGELFF; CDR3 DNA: TGTGCCTGTCCCGGACTAGCGGGAGGAGGGGAGCTGTTTTTT
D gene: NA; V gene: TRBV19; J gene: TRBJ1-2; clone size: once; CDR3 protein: CASRLHRTNYGYTF; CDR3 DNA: TGTGCCAGTAGACTTCACAGGACTAACTATGGCTACACCTTC
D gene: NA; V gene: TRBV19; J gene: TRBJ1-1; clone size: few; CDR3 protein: CASMVGHMDTEAFF; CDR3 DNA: TGTGCCAGTATGGTGGGACATATGGACACTGAAGCTTTCTTT
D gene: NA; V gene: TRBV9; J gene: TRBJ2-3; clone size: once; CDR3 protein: CASSALLKGLPGTDTQYF; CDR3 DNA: TGTGCCAGCAGCGCTTTATTAAAGGGACTCCCCGGCACAGATACGCAGTATTTT
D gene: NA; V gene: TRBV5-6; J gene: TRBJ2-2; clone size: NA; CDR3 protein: CASSYSLTGELFF; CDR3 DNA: TGTGCCAGCAGCTACTCGCTAACCGGGGAGCTGTTTTTT
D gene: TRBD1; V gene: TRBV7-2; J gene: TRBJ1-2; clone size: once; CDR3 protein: CASSLAGRGQGYTF; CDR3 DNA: TGTGCCAGCAGCTTAGCGGGCAGGGGGCAAGGCTACACCTTC
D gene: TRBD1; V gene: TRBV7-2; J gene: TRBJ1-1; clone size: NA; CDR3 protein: CASSLTGGPAEAFF; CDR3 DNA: TGTGCCAGCAGCTTAACAGGGGGCCCCGCTGAAGCTTTCTTT
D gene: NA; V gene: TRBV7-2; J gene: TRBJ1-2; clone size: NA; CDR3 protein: CASSPTGNYGYTF; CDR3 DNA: TGTGCCAGCAGCCCAACAGGGAACTATGGCTACACCTTC
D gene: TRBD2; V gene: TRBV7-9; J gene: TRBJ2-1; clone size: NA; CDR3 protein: CAVSGTSYNEQFF; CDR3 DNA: TGTGCCGTCTCTGGGACTAGCTACAATGAGCAGTTCTTC
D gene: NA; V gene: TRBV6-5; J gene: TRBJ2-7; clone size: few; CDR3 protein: CASRRTATYEQYF; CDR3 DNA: TGTGCCAGCAGAAGGACAGCTACCTACGAGCAGTACTTC
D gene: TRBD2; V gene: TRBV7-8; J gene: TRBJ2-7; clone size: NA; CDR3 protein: CASSRGLAAYEQYF; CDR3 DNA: TGTGCCAGCAGCCGTGGACTAGCAGCCTACGAGCAGTACTTC
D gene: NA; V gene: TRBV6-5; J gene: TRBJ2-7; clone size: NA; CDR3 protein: CASKSAIPPYEQYF; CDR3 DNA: TGTGCCAGCAAGAGTGCCATTCCCCCCTACGAGCAGTACTTC
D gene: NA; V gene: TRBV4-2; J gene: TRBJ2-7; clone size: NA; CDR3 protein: CASSQELLEGYEQYF; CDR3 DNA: TGTGCCAGCAGCCAAGAGTTACTGGAGGGCTACGAGCAGTACTTC
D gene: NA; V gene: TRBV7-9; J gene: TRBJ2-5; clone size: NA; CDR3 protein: CASSLATRTQETQYF; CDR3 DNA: TGTGCCAGCAGCTTAGCGACTAGGACTCAAGAGACCCAGTACTTC
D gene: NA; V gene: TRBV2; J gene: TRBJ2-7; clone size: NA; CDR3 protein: CASRFRLRRDRGYEQYF; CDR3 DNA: TGTGCCAGCAGGTTCAGACTAAGGCGGGATAGGGGTTACGAGCAGTACTTC
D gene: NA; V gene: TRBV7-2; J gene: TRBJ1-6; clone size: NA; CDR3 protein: CASSLEGLDSSPLHF; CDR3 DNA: TGTGCCAGCAGCCTTGAGGGCCTGGACAGTTCACCCCTCCACTTT
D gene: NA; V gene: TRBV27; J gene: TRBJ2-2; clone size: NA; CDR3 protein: CASSFEGGGTGELFF; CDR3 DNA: TGTGCCAGCAGTTTTGAGGGGGGGGGCACCGGGGAGCTGTTTTTT
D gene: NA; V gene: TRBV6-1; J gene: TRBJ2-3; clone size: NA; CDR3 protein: CASSEGRVGASRTDTQYF; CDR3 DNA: TGTGCCAGCAGTGAAGGTCGGGTGGGGGCTAGTAGGACAGATACGCAGTATTTT